The entry that follows covers one T cell receptor beta chain sequence. This record comes from a study of control samples from healthy donors and cancer patients. Clones were sequenced by immunoSEQ multiplex PCR, and TCRdb holds only the in-frame ones, with some missing. The sample comprises roughly 170,000 clones, approximately 94% of which are singletons, and approximately 1.4% rests with the top ten. The TCR was taken from a woman aged 18-35 years in good health. Sequencing input: blood.

The CDR3 protein is CASRTQATSSYEQYF. Here the CDR3 DNA reads TGCGCCAGCCGCACGCAGGCTACCAGCTCCTACGAGCAGTACTTC. The J gene is TRBJ2-7, the V gene TRBV5-1; D call uncertain. From germline, CDR1 is SGHRS and CDR2 YFSETQ. Deletions cut 7 bases from V and 0 bases from J, with 17 bases between. This CDR3 contains 15 residues.